These 2 T cell receptor beta chains were sequenced from one sample in a study of naive and memory T cell subsets (dated by TCRdb to about 2017). The library relied on 5' RACE. The sequencer was an Illumina MiSeq. The ligated cDNA was amplified in four rounds of PCR with nested alpha and beta constant region primers together with the SP2 primer. TCRdb ran its own pipeline on the public reads, namely fastp trimming at Q25 and MiXCR clone calling, and kept in-frame beta chains. Rows with one shared CDR3 protein collapse into an entry with the most common genes and DNA. The sample table shows roughly 56,000 distinct CDR3 sequences, and under 8.5% are seen once. About a tenth of the sample is in the top ten clones. The study described a robust, sensitive protocol for amplifying, sequencing and analyzing TCRs, using 3' ligation of a UMI-containing oligonucleotide to TCR cDNA. The receptor source for this set is a male donor in good health.

This clonotype was observed a handful of times. The V and J genes are TRBV10-3 and TRBJ2-7; 9 bases fit TRBD1. In germline, CDR1 is ENHRY, CDR2 SYGVKD. This CDR3 comprises 15 residues. V lost 6 bases, J lost 4 bases, and 10 bases stayed unmatched. The CDR3 nucleotides are TGTGCCATCAGGGGGACAGGGCAAGCCGTTTACGAGCAGTACTTC. As protein: CAIRGTGQAVYEQYF.

There are many counts of this clonotype. V and J are TRBV29-1 and TRBJ2-7; TRBD1 agrees at 11 bases. From germline, CDR1 is SQVTM and CDR2 ANQGSEA. The CDR3 is 13 residues long. The ends lost 7 bases at V and 2 bases at J; junction bases unmatched: 4. Here the CDR3 DNA reads TGCAGCGGCCGGGACAGGGGGACCTACGAGCAGTACTTC. Its translation: CSGRDRGTYEQYF.